Described below is a single T cell receptor (beta chain) sequence and its context. This entry is derived from a study of tumor-infiltrating lymphocytes in localized non-small cell lung cancer. Profiling relied on immunoSEQ multiplex PCR, and the TCRdb table lists in-frame clones only, not all of them. The sample records around 24,000 clones, under 75% being singletons. The specimen sequenced was lung tumor tissue. This clonotype was obtained from a human donor with non-small cell lung cancer.

For the CDR3, the DNA is TGCGCCAGCAGCGGGGGGACGCCTTACAATGAGCAGTTCTTC. It is translated as CASSGGTPYNEQFF. The V call is TRBV5-1, the J call TRBJ2-1; D is perhaps TRBD2 (6 bases). The germline V gene encodes CDR1 SGHRS and CDR2 YFSETQ. Trimming pared 4 bases from V and 4 bases from J, leaving 12 bases between. The CDR3 is made up of 14 amino acids. The full variable domain, its missing parts supplied by reference TRBV5-1 and TRBJ2-1, is KAGVTQTPRYLIKTRGQQVTLSCSPISGHRSVSWYQQTPGQGLQFLFEYFSETQRNKGNFPGRFSGRQFSNSRSEMNVSTLELGDSALYLCASSGGTPYNEQFFGPGTRLTVL.